This record covers a single T cell receptor beta chain. Its antigen is undetermined. The germline gives CDR1 SGDLS, CDR2 YYNGEE. This CDR3 spans 11 amino acids. The entry originates in a study of CXCR3-negative and CXCR3-positive naive CD8 T cells. As for the study in general: The libraries yielded around 140 million TRB reads, about 1.5 +/- 0.3 million each.

Study results and caveats: Greater hydrophobicity was found in TRB CDR3s of CXCR3-positive naive cells than of CXCR3-negative naive cells. Both naive subsets, CXCR3-negative and CXCR3-positive, displayed similar TRBV-TRBJ usage, unlike memory cells. CXCR3 expression partially decreased after cryopreservation; most assays used fresh PBMCs.

CD45RO-CCR7+CD27+CD95- expression identified naive CD8+ T cells. TRB cDNA was prepared as libraries by UMI-labeled 5' RACE. Using the 5' RACE reads, TCRdb records one entry per CDR3 protein without DNA. This specimen shows about 51,000 distinct CDR3 sequences; the ten leading clones hold 0.56%. Sequenced input: naive CXCR3+ CD8+ T cells from blood. Subset specified: CD45RO-CCR7+CD27+CD95- naive CD8+ T cells expressing CXCR3 (TNR3+). The chain is built from TRBV9 and TRBJ1-3. The sequence came from a human donor in good health. Some clones in this sample may be carry-over from other donors' samples. The CDR3 protein is CASSPGNTIYF.